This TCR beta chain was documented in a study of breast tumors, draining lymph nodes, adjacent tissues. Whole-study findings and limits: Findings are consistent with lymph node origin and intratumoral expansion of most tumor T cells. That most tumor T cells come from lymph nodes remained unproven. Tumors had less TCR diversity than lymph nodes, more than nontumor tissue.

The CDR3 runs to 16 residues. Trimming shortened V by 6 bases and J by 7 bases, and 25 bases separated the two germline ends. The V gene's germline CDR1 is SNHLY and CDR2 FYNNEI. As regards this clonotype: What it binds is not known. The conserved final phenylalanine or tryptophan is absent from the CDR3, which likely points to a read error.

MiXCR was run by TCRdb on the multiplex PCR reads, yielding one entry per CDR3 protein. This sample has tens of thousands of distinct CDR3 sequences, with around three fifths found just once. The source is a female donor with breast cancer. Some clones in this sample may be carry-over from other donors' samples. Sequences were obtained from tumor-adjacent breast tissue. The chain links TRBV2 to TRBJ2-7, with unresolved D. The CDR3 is CASSPEVAEKLFEQYC. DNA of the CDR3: TGTGCCAGCAGCCCTGAAGTTGCCGAAAAACTCTTTGAGCAGTACTGC.